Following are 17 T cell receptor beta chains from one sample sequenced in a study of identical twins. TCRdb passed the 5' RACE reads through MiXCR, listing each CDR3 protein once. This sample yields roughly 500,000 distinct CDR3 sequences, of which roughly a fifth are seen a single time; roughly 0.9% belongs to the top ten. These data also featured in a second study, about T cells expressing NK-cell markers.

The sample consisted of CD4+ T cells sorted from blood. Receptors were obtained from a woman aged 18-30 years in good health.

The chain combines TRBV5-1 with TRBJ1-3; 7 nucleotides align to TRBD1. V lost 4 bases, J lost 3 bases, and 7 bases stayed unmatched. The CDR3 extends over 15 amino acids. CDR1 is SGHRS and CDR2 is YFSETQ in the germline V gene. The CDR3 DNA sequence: TGCGCCAGCAGCCAGGGACAGACGGATGGAAACACCATATATTTT. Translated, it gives CASSQGQTDGNTIYF. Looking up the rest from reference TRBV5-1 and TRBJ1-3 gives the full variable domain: KAGVTQTPRYLIKTRGQQVTLSCSPISGHRSVSWYQQTPGQGLQFLFEYFSETQRNKGNFPGRFSGRQFSNSRSEMNVSTLELGDSALYLCASSQGQTDGNTIYFGEGSWLTVV.

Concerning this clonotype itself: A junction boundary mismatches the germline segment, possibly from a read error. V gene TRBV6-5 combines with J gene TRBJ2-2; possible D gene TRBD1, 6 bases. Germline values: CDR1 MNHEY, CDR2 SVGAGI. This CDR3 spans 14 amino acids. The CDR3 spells CASSYSRDTGDLFF. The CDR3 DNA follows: TGTGCCAGCAGTTACTCACGGGACACCGGGGATCTGTTTTTT.

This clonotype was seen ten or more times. This chain's CDR3 is CASSLNGYLEQYF. In DNA, the CDR3 is TGCGCCAGCAGCTTGAATGGTTATTTAGAGCAGTACTTC. The chain combines TRBV5-1 with TRBJ2-7; D not resolved. V was cut by 1 base and J by 7 bases, with 12 bases left in between. CDR3 length: 13 residues. In germline, CDR1 is SGHRS, CDR2 YFSETQ.

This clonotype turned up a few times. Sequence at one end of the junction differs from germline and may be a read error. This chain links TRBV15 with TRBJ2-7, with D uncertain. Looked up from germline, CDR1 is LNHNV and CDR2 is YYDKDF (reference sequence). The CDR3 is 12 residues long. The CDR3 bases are TGTGCCACCAGCAGAGATGGTTCCAGCCCGGTTTTC. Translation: CATSRDGSSPVF.

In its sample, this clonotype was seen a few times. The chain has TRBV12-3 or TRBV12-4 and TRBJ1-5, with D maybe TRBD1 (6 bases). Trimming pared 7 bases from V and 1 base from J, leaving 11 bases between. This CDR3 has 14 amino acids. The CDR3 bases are TGTGCCAGCACCTGGGGGCAGAGCAATCAGCCCCAGCATTTT. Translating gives CASTWGQSNQPQHF.

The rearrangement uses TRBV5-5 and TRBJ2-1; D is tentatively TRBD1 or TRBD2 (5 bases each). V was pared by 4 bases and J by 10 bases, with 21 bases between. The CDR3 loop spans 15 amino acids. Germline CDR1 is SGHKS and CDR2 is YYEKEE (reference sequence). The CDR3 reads CASSPAGLTGREQFF. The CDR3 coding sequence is TGTGCCAGCAGCCCGGCGGGCCTAACGGGGCGAGAGCAGTTCTTC.

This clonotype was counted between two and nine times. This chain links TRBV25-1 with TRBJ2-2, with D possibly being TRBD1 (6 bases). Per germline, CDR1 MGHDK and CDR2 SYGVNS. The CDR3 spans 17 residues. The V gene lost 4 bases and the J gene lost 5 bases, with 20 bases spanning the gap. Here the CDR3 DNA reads TGTGCCAGCAGTGCCCCCCGGACAGCTGGGGGTACCGGGGAGCTGTTTTTT. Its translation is CASSAPRTAGGTGELFF.

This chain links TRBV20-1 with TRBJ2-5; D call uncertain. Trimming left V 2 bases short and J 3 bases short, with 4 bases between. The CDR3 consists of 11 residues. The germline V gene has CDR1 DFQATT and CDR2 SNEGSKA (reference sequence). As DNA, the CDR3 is TGCAGTGCTAGAAGGAAAGAGACCCAGTACTTC. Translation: CSARRKETQYF.

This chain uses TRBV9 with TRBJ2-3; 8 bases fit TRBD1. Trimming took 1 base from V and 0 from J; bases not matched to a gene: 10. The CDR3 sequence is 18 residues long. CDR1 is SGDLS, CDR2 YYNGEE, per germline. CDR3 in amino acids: CASSVFTGGRFSTDTQYF. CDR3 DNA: TGTGCCAGCAGCGTATTTACAGGGGGGCGATTCAGCACAGATACGCAGTATTTT.

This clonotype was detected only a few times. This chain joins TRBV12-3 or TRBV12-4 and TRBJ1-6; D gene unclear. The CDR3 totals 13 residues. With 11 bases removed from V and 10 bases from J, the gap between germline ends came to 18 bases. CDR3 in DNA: TGTGCCGTCAGACAAGCGACTGGGTCACCCCTCCACTTT. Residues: CAVRQATGSPLHF.

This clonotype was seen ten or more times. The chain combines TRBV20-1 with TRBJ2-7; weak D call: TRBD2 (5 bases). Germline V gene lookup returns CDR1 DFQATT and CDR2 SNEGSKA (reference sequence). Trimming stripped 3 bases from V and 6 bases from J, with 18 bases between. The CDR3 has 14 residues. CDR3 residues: CSASPPRDWGEQYF. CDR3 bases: TGCAGTGCTAGCCCCCCACGGGATTGGGGCGAGCAGTACTTC.

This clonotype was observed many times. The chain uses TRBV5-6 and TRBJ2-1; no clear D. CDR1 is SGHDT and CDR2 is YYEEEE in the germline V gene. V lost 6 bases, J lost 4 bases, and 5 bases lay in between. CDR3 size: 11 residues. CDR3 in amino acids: CASTRYNEQFF. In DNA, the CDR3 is TGTGCCAGCACCAGATACAATGAGCAGTTCTTC.

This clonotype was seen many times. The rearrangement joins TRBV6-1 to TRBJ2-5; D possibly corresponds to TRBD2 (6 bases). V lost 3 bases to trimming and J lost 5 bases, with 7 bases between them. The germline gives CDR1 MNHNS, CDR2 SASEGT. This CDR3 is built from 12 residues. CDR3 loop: CASSDRGETQYF. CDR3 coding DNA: TGTGCCAGCAGTGATCGGGGGGAGACCCAGTACTTC.

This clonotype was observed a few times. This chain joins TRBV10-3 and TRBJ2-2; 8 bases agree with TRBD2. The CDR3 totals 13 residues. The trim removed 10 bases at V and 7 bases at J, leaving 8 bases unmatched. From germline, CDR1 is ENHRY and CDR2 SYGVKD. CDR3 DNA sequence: TGTGCCAGCCACGGGGGGGCAATCGGGGAGCTGTTTTTT. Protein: CASHGGAIGELFF.

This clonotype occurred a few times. As DNA, the CDR3 is TGCAGCGGTCGACAGGCTGGGGCCAACGTCCTGACTTTC. Amino acid sequence: CSGRQAGANVLTF. The rearrangement joins TRBV29-1 to TRBJ2-6, with D possibly matching TRBD1 (6 bases). The CDR3 sequence is 13 residues long. The V gene's germline CDR1 is SQVTM and CDR2 ANQGSEA. V lost 7 bases and J lost 2, with 9 bases in between.

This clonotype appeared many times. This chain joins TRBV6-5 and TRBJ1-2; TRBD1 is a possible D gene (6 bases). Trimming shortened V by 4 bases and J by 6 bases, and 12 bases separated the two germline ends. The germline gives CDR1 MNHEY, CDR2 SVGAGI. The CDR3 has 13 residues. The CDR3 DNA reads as TGTGCCAGCAGTTCTCGGGACACGCATGGCTACACCTTC. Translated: CASSSRDTHGYTF.

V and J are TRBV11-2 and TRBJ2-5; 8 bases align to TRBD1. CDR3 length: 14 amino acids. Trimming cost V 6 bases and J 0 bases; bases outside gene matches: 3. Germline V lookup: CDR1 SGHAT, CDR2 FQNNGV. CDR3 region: CASRRTGYQETQYF. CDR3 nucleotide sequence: TGTGCCAGCAGGAGGACAGGGTACCAAGAGACCCAGTACTTC.